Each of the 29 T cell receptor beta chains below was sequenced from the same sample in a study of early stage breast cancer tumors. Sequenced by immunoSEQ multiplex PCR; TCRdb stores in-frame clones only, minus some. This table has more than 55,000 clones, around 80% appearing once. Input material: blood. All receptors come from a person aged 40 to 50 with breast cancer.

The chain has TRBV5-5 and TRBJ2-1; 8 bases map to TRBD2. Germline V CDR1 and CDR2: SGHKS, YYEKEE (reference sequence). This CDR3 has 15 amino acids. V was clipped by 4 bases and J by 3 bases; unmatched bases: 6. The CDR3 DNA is TGTGCCAGCAGCCCGGGAGGGGCTTTCTACAATGAGCAGTTCTTC. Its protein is CASSPGGAFYNEQFF. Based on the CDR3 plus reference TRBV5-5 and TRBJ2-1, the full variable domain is DAGVTQSPTHLIKTRGQQVTLRCSPISGHKSVSWYQQVLGQGPQFIFQYYEKEERGRGNFPDRFSARQFPNYSSELNVNALLLGDSALYLCASSPGGAFYNEQFFGPGTRLTVL.

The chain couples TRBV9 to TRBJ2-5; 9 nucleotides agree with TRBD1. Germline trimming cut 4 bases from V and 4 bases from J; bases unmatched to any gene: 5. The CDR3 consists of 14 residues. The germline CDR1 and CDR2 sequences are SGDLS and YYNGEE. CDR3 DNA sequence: TGTGCCAGCAGCAAACGGACAGGGGTAGAGACCCAGTACTTC. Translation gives CASSKRTGVETQYF.

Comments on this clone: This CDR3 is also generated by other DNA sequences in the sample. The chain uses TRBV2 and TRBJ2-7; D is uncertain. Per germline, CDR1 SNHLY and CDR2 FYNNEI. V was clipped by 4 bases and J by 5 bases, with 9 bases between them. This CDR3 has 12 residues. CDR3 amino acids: CASSGGTDEQYF. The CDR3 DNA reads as TGTGCCAGCAGTGGAGGTACGGACGAGCAGTACTTC.

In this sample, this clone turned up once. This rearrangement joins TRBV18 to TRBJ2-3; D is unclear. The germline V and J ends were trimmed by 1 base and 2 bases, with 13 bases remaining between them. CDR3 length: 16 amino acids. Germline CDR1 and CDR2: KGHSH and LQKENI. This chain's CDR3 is CASSPQSGTNTDTQYF. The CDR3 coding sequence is TGTGCCAGCTCACCACAATCCGGCACCAACACAGATACGCAGTATTTT. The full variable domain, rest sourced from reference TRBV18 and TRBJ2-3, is NAGVMQNPRHLVRRRGQEARLRCSPMKGHSHVYWYRQLPEEGLKFMVYLQKENIIDESGMPKERFSAEFPKEGPSILRIQQVVRGDSAAYFCASSPQSGTNTDTQYFGPGTRLTVL.

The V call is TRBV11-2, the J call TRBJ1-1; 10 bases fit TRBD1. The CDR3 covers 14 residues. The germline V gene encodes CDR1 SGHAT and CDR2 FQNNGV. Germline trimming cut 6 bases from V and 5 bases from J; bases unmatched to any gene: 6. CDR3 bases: TGTGCCAGCAGTTTCCGGACAGGGGGAACTGAAGCTTTCTTT. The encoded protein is CASSFRTGGTEAFF.

The CDR3 loop reads CASSPRQDTNYGYTF. CDR3 bases: TGTGCCAGCTCACCCAGACAGGACACTAACTATGGCTACACCTTC. The chain employs TRBV18 and TRBJ1-2; D perhaps matches TRBD1 (6 bases). The germline gives CDR1 KGHSH, CDR2 LQKENI. The CDR3 sequence is 15 residues long. Trimming removed 3 bases from V and 0 bases from J, with 11 bases in between.

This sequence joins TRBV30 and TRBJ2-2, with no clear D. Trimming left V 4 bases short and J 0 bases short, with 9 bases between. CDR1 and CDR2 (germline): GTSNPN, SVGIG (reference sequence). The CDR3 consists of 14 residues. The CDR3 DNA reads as TGTGCCTGGACTCTTTCGGCGAACACCGGGGAGCTGTTTTTT. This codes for CAWTLSANTGELFF.

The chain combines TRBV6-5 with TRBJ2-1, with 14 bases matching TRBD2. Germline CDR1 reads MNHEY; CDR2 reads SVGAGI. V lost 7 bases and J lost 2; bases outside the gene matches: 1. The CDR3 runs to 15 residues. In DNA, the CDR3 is TGTGCCAGCAAGGGACTAGCGGGAGCCTACAATGAGCAGTTCTTC. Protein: CASKGLAGAYNEQFF.

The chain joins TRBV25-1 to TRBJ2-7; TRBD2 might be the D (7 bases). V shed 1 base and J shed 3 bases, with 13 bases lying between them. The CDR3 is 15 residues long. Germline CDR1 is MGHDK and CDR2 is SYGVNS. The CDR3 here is CASSEWGGRDYEQYF. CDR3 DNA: TGTGCCAGCAGTGAATGGGGGGGCCGAGACTACGAGCAGTACTTC.

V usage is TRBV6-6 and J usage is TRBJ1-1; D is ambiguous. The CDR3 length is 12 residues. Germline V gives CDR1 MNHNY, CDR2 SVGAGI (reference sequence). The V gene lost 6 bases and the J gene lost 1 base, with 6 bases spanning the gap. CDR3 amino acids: CASRVGNTEAFF. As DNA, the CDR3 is TGTGCCAGCAGGGTCGGGAACACTGAAGCTTTCTTT.

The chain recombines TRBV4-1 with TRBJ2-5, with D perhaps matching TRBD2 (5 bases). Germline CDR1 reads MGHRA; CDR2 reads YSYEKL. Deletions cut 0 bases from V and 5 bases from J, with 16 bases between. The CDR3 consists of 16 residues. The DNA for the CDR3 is TGCGCCAGCAGCCAAGACTCCACGGGGATCGTGGAGACCCAGTACTTC. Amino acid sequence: CASSQDSTGIVETQYF.

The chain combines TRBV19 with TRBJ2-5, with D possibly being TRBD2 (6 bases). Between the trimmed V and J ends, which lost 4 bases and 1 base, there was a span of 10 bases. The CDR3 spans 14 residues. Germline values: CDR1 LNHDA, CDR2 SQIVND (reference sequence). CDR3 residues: CASSTRDSQETQYF. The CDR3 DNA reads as TGTGCCAGTAGTACCCGGGACTCCCAAGAGACCCAGTACTTC.

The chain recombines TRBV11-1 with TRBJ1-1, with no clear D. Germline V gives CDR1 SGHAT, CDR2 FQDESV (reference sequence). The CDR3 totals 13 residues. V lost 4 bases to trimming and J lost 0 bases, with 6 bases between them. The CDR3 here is CASSSRLNTEAFF. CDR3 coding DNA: TGTGCCAGCAGCTCCAGGTTGAACACTGAAGCTTTCTTT.

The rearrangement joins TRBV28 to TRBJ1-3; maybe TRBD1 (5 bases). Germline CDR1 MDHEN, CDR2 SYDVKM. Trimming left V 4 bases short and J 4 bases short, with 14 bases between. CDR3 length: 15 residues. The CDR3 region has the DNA TGTGCCAGCAGTTCCAGAACAGGTCCCGGAAACACCATATATTTT. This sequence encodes CASSSRTGPGNTIYF.

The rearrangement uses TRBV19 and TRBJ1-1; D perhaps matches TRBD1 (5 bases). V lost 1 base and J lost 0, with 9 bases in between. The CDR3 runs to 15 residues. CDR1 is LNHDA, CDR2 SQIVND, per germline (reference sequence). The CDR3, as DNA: TGTGCCAGTAGTATAGCGGGACGGATGAACACTGAAGCTTTCTTT. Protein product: CASSIAGRMNTEAFF.

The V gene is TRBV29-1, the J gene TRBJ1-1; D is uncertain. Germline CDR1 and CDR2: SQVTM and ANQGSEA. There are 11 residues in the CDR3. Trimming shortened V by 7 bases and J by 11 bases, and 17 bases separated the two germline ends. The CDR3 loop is CSASQGLKAFF. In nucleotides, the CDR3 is TGCAGCGCCTCGCAAGGGCTAAAGGCTTTCTTT.

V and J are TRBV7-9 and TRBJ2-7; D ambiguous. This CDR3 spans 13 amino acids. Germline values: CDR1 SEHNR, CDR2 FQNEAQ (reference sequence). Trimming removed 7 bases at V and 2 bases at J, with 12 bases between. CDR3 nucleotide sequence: TGTGCCAGCACCTCCATAAACCCCTACGAGCAGTACTTC. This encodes CASTSINPYEQYF.

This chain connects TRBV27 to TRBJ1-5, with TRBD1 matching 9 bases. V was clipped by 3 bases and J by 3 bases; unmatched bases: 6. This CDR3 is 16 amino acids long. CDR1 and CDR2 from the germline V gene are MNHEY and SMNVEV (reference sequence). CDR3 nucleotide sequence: TGTGCCAGCAGTTTTACCGGGACAGGGCCCAATCAGCCCCAGCATTTT. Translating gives CASSFTGTGPNQPQHF.

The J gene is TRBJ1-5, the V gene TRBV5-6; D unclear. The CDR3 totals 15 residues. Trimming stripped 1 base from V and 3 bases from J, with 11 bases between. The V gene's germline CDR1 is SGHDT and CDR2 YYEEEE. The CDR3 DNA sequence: TGTGCCAGCAGCTTGTATAGTCAAATCAATCAGCCCCAGCATTTT. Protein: CASSLYSQINQPQHF.

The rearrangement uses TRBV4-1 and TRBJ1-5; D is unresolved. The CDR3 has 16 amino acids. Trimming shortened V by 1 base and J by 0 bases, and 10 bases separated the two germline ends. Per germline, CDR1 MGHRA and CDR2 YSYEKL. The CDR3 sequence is CASSQAGTYSNQPQHF. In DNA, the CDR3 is TGCGCCAGCAGCCAAGCTGGCACCTATAGCAATCAGCCCCAGCATTTT.

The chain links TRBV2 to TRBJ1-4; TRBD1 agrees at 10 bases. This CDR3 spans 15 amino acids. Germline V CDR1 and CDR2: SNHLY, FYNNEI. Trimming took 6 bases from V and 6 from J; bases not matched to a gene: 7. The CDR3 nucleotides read TGTGCCAGCAGATCGAGGACAGGGGGTGATGAAAAACTGTTTTTT. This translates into CASRSRTGGDEKLFF.

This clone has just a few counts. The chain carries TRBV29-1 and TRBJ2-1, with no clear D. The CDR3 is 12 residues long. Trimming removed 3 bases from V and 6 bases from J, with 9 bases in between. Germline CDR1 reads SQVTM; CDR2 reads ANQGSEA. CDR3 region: CSVESSGNEQFF. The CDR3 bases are TGCAGCGTTGAGTCGTCAGGCAATGAGCAGTTCTTC.

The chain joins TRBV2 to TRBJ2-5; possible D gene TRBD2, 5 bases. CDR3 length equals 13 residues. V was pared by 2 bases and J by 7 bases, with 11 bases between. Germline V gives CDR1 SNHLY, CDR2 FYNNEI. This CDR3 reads CASSESGGGTQYF. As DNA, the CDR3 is TGTGCCAGCAGTGAATCGGGTGGAGGGACCCAGTACTTC.

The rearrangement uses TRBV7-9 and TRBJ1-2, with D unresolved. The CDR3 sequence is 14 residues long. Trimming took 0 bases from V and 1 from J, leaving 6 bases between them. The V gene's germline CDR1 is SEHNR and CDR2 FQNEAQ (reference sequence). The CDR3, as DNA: TGTGCCAGCAGCTTAGCTATCGGTAACTATGGCTACACCTTC. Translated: CASSLAIGNYGYTF.

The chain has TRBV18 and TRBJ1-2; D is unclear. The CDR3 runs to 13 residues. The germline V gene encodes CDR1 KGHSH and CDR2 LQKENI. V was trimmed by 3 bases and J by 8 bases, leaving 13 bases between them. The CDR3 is CASSPDRTEGYTF. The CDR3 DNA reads TGTGCCAGCTCACCCGATAGGACGGAAGGCTACACCTTC.

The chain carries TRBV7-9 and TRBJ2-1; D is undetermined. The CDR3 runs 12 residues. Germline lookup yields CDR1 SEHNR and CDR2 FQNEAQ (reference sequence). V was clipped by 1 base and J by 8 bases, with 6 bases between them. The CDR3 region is CASSLGSYEQFF. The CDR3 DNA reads TGTGCCAGCAGCTTAGGATCCTATGAGCAGTTCTTC.

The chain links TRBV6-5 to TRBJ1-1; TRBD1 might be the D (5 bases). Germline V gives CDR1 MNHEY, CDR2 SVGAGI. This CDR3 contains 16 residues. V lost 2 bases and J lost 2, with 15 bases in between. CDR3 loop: CASSYTRATANTEAFF. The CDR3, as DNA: TGTGCCAGCAGTTACACGCGGGCGACAGCTAACACTGAAGCTTTCTTT.

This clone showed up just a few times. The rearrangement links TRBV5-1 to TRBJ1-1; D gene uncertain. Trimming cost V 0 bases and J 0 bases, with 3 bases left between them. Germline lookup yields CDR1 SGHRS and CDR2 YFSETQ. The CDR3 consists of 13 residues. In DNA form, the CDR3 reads TGCGCCAGCAGCTTGGGGGTGAACACTGAAGCTTTCTTT. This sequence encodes CASSLGVNTEAFF.

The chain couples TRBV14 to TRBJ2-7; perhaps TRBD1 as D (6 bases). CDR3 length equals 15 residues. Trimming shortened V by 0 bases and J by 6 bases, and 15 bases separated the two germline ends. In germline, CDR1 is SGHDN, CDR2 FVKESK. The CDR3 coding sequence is TGTGCCAGCAGCCAAGAGGGGGACATTAGAGTCGAGCAGTACTTC. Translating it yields CASSQEGDIRVEQYF. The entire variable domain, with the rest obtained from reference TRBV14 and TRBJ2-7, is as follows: EAGVTQFPSHSVIEKGQTVTLRCDPISGHDNLYWYRRVMGKEIKFLLHFVKESKQDESGMPNNRFLAERTGGTYSTLKVQPAELEDSGVYFCASSQEGDIRVEQYFGPGTRLTVT.